The 25 T cell receptor beta chains listed next were all sequenced from one sample in a study of cytomegalovirus exposure and HLA in healthy donors. The PCR ran on 60 Vbeta and 13 Jbeta primers. Produced via immunoSEQ multiplex PCR; TCRdb's table is partial and in-frame only. Altogether roughly 200,000 clones are present, 75% to 90% being singletons, with the ten largest covering less than 0.35%. The sample comprised PBMCs. The receptor source for this set is a woman aged 25 to 45 in good health and CMV-seronegative.

The V and J genes are TRBV5-1 and TRBJ2-1; the D is unclear. Deletions cut 0 bases from V and 13 bases from J, with 11 bases between. CDR1 is SGHRS and CDR2 is YFSETQ in the germline V gene. This CDR3 contains 12 residues. The CDR3 coding sequence is TGCGCCAGCAGCTTGGGAGGCGAGCTCCAGTTCTTC. Protein product: CASSLGGELQFF.

The V and J genes are TRBV28 and TRBJ1-2, with 7 bases lining up with TRBD1. The CDR3 totals 15 residues. CDR1 is MDHEN and CDR2 is SYDVKM in the germline V gene. V shed 4 bases, J shed 4 bases, and the junction held 9 bases outside the gene matches. CDR3 coding DNA: TGTGCCAGCAGTTCATCGACAGGGAGCCCCTATGGCTACACCTTC. Protein: CASSSSTGSPYGYTF.

The J gene is TRBJ1-1, the V gene TRBV6-5, with D uncertain. CDR1 and CDR2 (germline): MNHEY, SVGAGI. V shed 0 bases and J shed 7 bases, with 9 bases lying between them. This CDR3 has 13 amino acids. CDR3 region: CASSYSRSGEAFF. The CDR3 bases are TGTGCCAGCAGTTACTCGAGAAGTGGTGAAGCTTTCTTT.

V usage is TRBV6-1 and J usage is TRBJ2-3; TRBD2 might be the D (6 bases). The length of the CDR3 is 16 residues. V was pared by 3 bases and J by 0 bases, with 13 bases between. Germline loops: CDR1 MNHNS, CDR2 SASEGT. The CDR3 loop is CASSEGLALSTDTQYF. Here the CDR3 DNA reads TGTGCCAGCAGTGAGGGTCTAGCGCTAAGCACAGATACGCAGTATTTT.

V gene TRBV6-5 combines with J gene TRBJ1-5; D gene unclear. Germline CDR1 reads MNHEY; CDR2 reads SVGAGI. The V end lost 3 bases, the J end lost 5 bases, and 8 bases lay between the germline ends. This CDR3 contains 13 residues. CDR3 sequence: CASSYDRDQPQHF. The DNA of the CDR3 is TGTGCCAGCAGTTATGACCGGGATCAGCCCCAGCATTTT.

The V and J genes are TRBV10-3 and TRBJ2-1; 9 bases are shared with TRBD1. Per the germline V gene, CDR1 is ENHRY and CDR2 is SYGVKD. V lost 4 bases to trimming and J lost 4 bases; unmatched junction nucleotides: 8. The CDR3 is made up of 16 amino acids. The CDR3 DNA is TGTGCCATCAGTGCATCTCCGGGACAGGGTTACAATGAGCAGTTCTTC. Translation gives CAISASPGQGYNEQFF.

This clone was found a few times. The sample contains more than one DNA sequence encoding this CDR3. V gene TRBV4-1 combines with J gene TRBJ2-7; TRBD1 aligns across 9 bases. The germline gives CDR1 MGHRA, CDR2 YSYEKL. The junction had 3 bases not matched to a gene; V was cut back by 1 base and J by 2 bases. The CDR3 extends over 15 amino acids. CDR3 nucleotides: TGCGCCAGCAGCCAAGGTGGGACAGGGCCCTACGAGCAGTACTTC. The encoded protein is CASSQGGTGPYEQYF.

This CDR3 reads CASKTLAGAYEQYF. CDR3 nucleotide sequence: TGTGCCAGCAAAACACTAGCGGGAGCCTACGAGCAGTACTTC. V is TRBV28 and J is TRBJ2-7; TRBD2 matches at 11 bases. J lost 2 bases, V lost 7 bases, and 4 bases had no gene match. CDR3 length: 14 amino acids. CDR1 is MDHEN and CDR2 is SYDVKM in the germline V gene.

V is TRBV10-3 and J is TRBJ2-3, with a possible D match to TRBD2 (5 bases). V lost 6 bases and J 1 base, leaving 11 bases between the germline ends. The germline V gene encodes CDR1 ENHRY and CDR2 SYGVKD. The length of the CDR3 is 14 residues. Written as DNA, the CDR3 is TGTGCCATCAGGACCGGGGTTGGCACAGATACGCAGTATTTT. Protein product: CAIRTGVGTDTQYF.

The chain links TRBV29-1 to TRBJ2-1; 11 bases map to TRBD2. Trimming at V came to 6 bases and at J to 3 bases, leaving 13 bases not matched to a gene. The CDR3 runs to 17 residues. Germline CDR1 and CDR2: SQVTM and ANQGSEA. CDR3 nucleotides: TGCAGCGTGACTATTTCCGGGACTAGCGGAGACTACAATGAGCAGTTCTTC. This encodes CSVTISGTSGDYNEQFF.

The chain uses TRBV2 and TRBJ2-2; 10 nucleotides line up with TRBD2. Germline CDR1 and CDR2: SNHLY and FYNNEI. The CDR3 contains 20 residues. V lost 4 bases to trimming and J lost 6 bases; unmatched junction nucleotides: 20. In nucleotides, the CDR3 is TGTGCCAGCAGTGTTCCCAGGGGAGAGAGCGGGAGGGCCGGTTCCGGGGAGCTGTTTTTT. This gives the protein CASSVPRGESGRAGSGELFF. Based on the CDR3 plus reference TRBV2 and TRBJ2-2, the full variable domain is EPEVTQTPSHQVTQMGQEVILRCVPISNHLYFYWYRQILGQKVEFLVSFYNNEISEKSEIFDDQFSVERPDGSNFTLKIRSTKLEDSAMYFCASSVPRGESGRAGSGELFFGEGSRLTVL.

The CDR3 coding sequence is TGTGCCAGCAGCTTAACTAGCGGCTACAATGAGCAGTTCTTC. This codes for CASSLTSGYNEQFF. The chain recombines TRBV7-3 with TRBJ2-1; D is perhaps TRBD2 (6 bases). The ends were cut back, 0 bases at V and 3 bases at J, with 6 bases in the middle. The CDR3 spans 14 residues. CDR1 is SGHTA and CDR2 is FQGTGA in the germline V gene.

The chain recombines TRBV28 with TRBJ1-2; 7 bases align to TRBD1. With V trimmed by 2 bases and J by 3 bases, 0 bases remained unmatched. CDR3 size: 13 residues. Germline CDR1 reads MDHEN; CDR2 reads SYDVKM. The CDR3 spells CASSLGTDYGYTF. The CDR3 DNA sequence: TGTGCCAGCAGTTTAGGGACAGACTATGGCTACACCTTC.

The rearrangement uses TRBV11-3 and TRBJ1-5, with 7 positions matching TRBD1. Trimming removed 4 bases from V and 0 bases from J; junction bases left unmatched: 3. The germline V gene has CDR1 SGHNT and CDR2 YENEEA. The CDR3 sequence is 15 residues long. CDR3 DNA sequence: TGTGCCAGCAGCTACGGACAGGTTAGCAATCAGCCCCAGCATTTT. It encodes CASSYGQVSNQPQHF.

A few counts support this clone. The chain uses TRBV11-2 and TRBJ2-5, with 7 nucleotides matching TRBD1. The CDR3 is 16 residues long. Germline trimming cut 3 bases from V and 5 bases from J; bases unmatched to any gene: 12. Germline V lookup: CDR1 SGHAT, CDR2 FQNNGV. CDR3 sequence (DNA): TGTGCCAGCAGCTTCCTTGCTACAGGGGCAAAGGAGACCCAGTACTTC. Amino acids: CASSFLATGAKETQYF. The full variable domain, rest sourced from reference TRBV11-2 and TRBJ2-5, is EAGVAQSPRYKIIEKRQSVAFWCNPISGHATLYWYQQILGQGPKLLIQFQNNGVVDDSQLPKDRFSAERLKGVDSTLKIQPAKLEDSAVYLCASSFLATGAKETQYFGPGTRLLVL.

The rearrangement joins TRBV28 to TRBJ2-3, with 9 bases aligning to TRBD2. With 3 bases clipped from V and 2 bases from J, the junction kept 6 bases outside the gene matches. The CDR3 covers 16 residues. Germline V CDR1 and CDR2: MDHEN, SYDVKM. The CDR3 nucleotides read TGTGCCAGCAGTTTGCCTAGCGGGGAAATCACAGATACGCAGTATTTT. Its translation is CASSLPSGEITDTQYF.

V usage is TRBV27 and J usage is TRBJ1-5; D is perhaps TRBD1 (5 bases). The V and J ends lost 5 bases and 1 base respectively, with 12 bases between them. Germline V gene lookup returns CDR1 MNHEY and CDR2 SMNVEV (reference sequence). The CDR3 totals 15 residues. The CDR3 sequence: CASSPYSGSNQPQHF. Here the CDR3 DNA reads TGTGCCAGCAGTCCCTACTCAGGGAGCAATCAGCCCCAGCATTTT.

A remark on this clone: A read error may account for a junction end that differs from germline. The same CDR3 arises from other DNA sequences in this sample as well. The V call is TRBV5-1, the J call TRBJ1-1, with D uncertain. The CDR3 runs 14 residues. Germline lookup yields CDR1 SGHRS and CDR2 YFSETQ. The CDR3 sequence: CASRPRLENTEAFF. The CDR3 DNA is TGCGCCAGCAGGCCTAGGCTGGAGAACACTGAGGCTTTCTTT. Based on the CDR3 plus reference TRBV5-1 and TRBJ1-1, the full variable domain is KAGVTQTPRYLIKTRGQQVTLSCSPISGHRSVSWYQQTPGQGLQFLFEYFSETQRNKGNFPGRFSGRQFSNSRSEMNVSTLELGDSALYLCASRPRLENTEAFFGQGTRLTVV.

The J gene is TRBJ1-5, the V gene TRBV5-8; 8 bases align to TRBD1. CDR3 length equals 16 residues. Trimming at V came to 5 bases and at J to 3 bases, leaving 10 bases not matched to a gene. Germline-derived CDR1 and CDR2 are SGHTS and YDEGEE. DNA for the CDR3: TGTGCCAGCAGACCGGTAGGGACAGGCCTCAATCAGCCCCAGCATTTT. This translates into CASRPVGTGLNQPQHF.

The chain has TRBV9 and TRBJ1-3; D may be TRBD1 (6 bases). The CDR3 covers 16 residues. CDR1 is SGDLS and CDR2 is YYNGEE in the germline V gene. Trimming removed 4 bases at V and 3 bases at J, with 17 bases between. This chain's CDR3 is CASSRPPGEGGNTIYF. The CDR3 coding sequence is TGTGCCAGCAGCCGACCCCCAGGGGAGGGTGGAAACACCATATATTTT. Together with reference TRBV9 and TRBJ1-3, the CDR3 gives the full variable domain: DSGVTQTPKHLITATGQRVTLRCSPRSGDLSVYWYQQSLDQGLQFLIQYYNGEERAKGNILERFSAQQFPDLHSELNLSSLELGDSALYFCASSRPPGEGGNTIYFGEGSWLTVV.

This clone appeared a single time. This chain links TRBV5-1 with TRBJ2-2, with TRBD1 as a possible D gene (5 bases). V dropped 0 bases and J dropped 1 base, with 10 bases sitting between them. Germline V gene sequence: CDR1 SGHRS, CDR2 YFSETQ. CDR3 length: 16 amino acids. The CDR3: CASSLVPRGNTGELFF. The CDR3 DNA follows: TGCGCCAGCAGCTTGGTTCCAAGGGGGAACACCGGGGAGCTGTTTTTT.

The CDR3 nucleotides read TGCAGCTTTGTTGTAGGATGGGACTCCCTGCTCCAAGAGACCCAGTACTTC. Translated: CSFVVGWDSLLQETQYF. The rearrangement links TRBV29-1 to TRBJ2-5, with D possibly being TRBD2 (6 bases). Trimming cost V 8 bases and J 1 base, with 26 bases left between them. The CDR3 covers 17 residues. From germline, CDR1 is SQVTM and CDR2 ANQGSEA.

The chain combines TRBV2 with TRBJ2-2, with D tentatively TRBD2 (6 bases). CDR3 length: 15 amino acids. With 1 base removed from V and 4 bases from J, the gap between germline ends came to 10 bases. Germline V lookup: CDR1 SNHLY, CDR2 FYNNEI. The CDR3 spells CASSEDLASTGELFF. DNA for the CDR3: TGTGCCAGCAGTGAAGACCTAGCGAGCACCGGGGAGCTGTTTTTT.

The V call is TRBV4-1, the J call TRBJ1-1; D unresolved. V was clipped by 1 base and J by 10 bases, with 13 bases between them. The germline CDR1 and CDR2 sequences are MGHRA and YSYEKL. This CDR3 comprises 13 residues. CDR3 residues: CASSQAVRELAFF. CDR3 nucleotide sequence: TGCGCCAGCAGCCAAGCGGTCCGGGAACTAGCTTTCTTT.

The chain links TRBV2 to TRBJ1-2, with D possibly being TRBD1 (6 bases). Germline CDR1 is SNHLY and CDR2 is FYNNEI. This CDR3 is 13 amino acids long. Trimming removed 10 bases from V and 10 bases from J, with 22 bases in between. CDR3 region: CAIHPSRGPLYTF. CDR3 nucleotide sequence: TGTGCCATACACCCCAGCAGGGGCCCCCTCTACACCTTC.